One and the same sample provided the 3 T cell receptor beta chains below, sequenced in a study of shared clonotypes between healthy human individuals. The method was immunoSEQ multiplex PCR; TCRdb's version includes in-frame clones alone and lacks a portion of them. The sample lists about 1,500,000 clones; roughly 96% were seen once. Specimen: naive CD4+ T cells sorted from blood. As to subset: CD45RA+ positively selected. These receptors all stem from a man aged 25 to 40 in good health.

This chain links TRBV30 with TRBJ2-7; 10 bases line up with TRBD1. Germline CDR1 is GTSNPN and CDR2 is SVGIG (reference sequence). Trimming removed 1 base from V and 3 bases from J; junction bases left unmatched: 6. This CDR3 is built from 15 residues. CDR3 loop: CAWSADRGGYYEQYF. CDR3 bases: TGTGCCTGGAGTGCGGACAGGGGGGGGTACTACGAGCAGTACTTC. The entire variable domain, with the rest obtained from reference TRBV30 and TRBJ2-7, is as follows: SQTIHQWPATLVQPVGSPLSLECTVEGTSNPNLYWYRQAAGRGLQLLFYSVGIGQISSEVPQNLSASRPQDRQFILSSKKLLLSDSGFYLCAWSADRGGYYEQYFGPGTRLTVT.

V is TRBV30 and J is TRBJ1-1; TRBD1 is a possible D gene (6 bases). The CDR3 has 14 residues. Trimming took 8 bases from V and 2 from J, leaving 18 bases between them. Germline CDR1 is GTSNPN and CDR2 is SVGIG (reference sequence). The CDR3 loop is CANRIIRGNTEAFF. The CDR3, as DNA: TGTGCCAACCGGATAATCAGGGGAAACACTGAAGCTTTCTTT.

V and J are TRBV7-6 and TRBJ2-2, with D possibly matching TRBD2 (6 bases). The germline V gene encodes CDR1 SGHVS and CDR2 FNYEAQ. The CDR3 totals 15 residues. V lost 5 bases and J lost 2, with 12 bases in between. The CDR3 sequence is CASSPVAVNTGELFF. CDR3 in DNA: TGTGCCAGCAGCCCCGTAGCGGTTAACACCGGGGAGCTGTTTTTT.